The source of this TCR beta chain is a study of T cells and Merkel cell carcinoma outcomes. The length of the CDR3 is 14 residues. Germline CDR1 MDHEN, CDR2 SYDVKM. V shed 7 bases, J shed 5 bases, and the junction held 6 bases outside the gene matches. Repertoires were generated with immunoSEQ multiplex PCR, while TCRdb's copy carries only in-frame clones and drops some. The sample lists about 15,000 clones, 80% to 90% occurring once. On this clone: Its matching antigen is unknown.

Regarding the study as a whole: Repertoire plus T-cell density reportedly predicted Merkel cell carcinoma outcomes.

The chain employs TRBV28 and TRBJ1-1; 11 positions agree with TRBD1. Input material: tumor tissue from Merkel cell carcinoma. The TCR was taken from a human donor with Merkel cell carcinoma. CDR3 bases: TGTGCCAGCACCAGGGACAGGGGGGGAACTGAAGCTTTCTTT. The encoded protein is CASTRDRGGTEAFF.